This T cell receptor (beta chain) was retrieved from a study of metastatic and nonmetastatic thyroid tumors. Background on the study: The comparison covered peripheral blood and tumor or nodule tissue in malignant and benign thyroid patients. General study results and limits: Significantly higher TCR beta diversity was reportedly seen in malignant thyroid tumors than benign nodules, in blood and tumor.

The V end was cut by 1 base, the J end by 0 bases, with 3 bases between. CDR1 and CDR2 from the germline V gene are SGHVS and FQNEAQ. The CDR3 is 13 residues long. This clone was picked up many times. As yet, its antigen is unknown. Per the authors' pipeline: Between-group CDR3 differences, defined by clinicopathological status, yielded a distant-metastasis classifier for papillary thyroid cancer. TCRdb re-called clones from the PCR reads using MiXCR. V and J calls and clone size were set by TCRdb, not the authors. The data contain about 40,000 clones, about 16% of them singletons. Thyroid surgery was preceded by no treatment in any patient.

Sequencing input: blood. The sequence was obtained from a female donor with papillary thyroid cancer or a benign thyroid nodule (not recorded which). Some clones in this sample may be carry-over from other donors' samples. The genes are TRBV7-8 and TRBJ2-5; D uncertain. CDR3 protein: CASSLGYQETQYF. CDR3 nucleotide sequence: TGTGCCAGCAGCTTAGGGTACCAAGAGACCCAGTACTTC.